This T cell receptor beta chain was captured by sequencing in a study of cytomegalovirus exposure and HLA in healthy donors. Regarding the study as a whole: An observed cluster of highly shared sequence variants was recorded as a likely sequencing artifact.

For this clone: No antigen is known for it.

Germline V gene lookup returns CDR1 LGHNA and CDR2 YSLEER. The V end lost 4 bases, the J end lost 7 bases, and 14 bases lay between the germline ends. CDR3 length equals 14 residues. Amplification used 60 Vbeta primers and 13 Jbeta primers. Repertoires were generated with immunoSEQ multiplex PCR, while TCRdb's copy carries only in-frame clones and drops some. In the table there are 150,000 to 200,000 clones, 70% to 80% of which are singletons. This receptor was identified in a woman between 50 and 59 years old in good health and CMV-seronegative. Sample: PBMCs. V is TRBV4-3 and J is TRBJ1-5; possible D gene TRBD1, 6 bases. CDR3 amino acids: CASSRALQGQPQHF. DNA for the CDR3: TGCGCCAGCAGCCGCGCTCTTCAGGGGCAGCCCCAGCATTTT.